This T cell receptor beta chain derives from a study of molecular identifiers for immune sequencing clone quantification. General observations from the study: The study reportedly detected spiked Jurkat TCR RNA from one cell among about 1.1 million naive cells. Sizes of clones that are highly expanded could be underestimated (if identical TCR molecules share a barcode).

TCRdb reanalysed the PCR reads using MiXCR and keeps one entry per CDR3 protein. The data hold hundreds of thousands of distinct CDR3 sequences, with about 25% observed a single time. Naive CD8 T cells, phenotype CD8+CD4-CCR7+CD45RA+, were sorted. The germline gives CDR1 LGHNA, CDR2 YSLEER. The CDR3 consists of 16 residues. For this clonotype: Its antigen is unidentified. A read error may produce the germline difference seen at one junction end.

The source of this sequence is a human donor in good health. Some libraries in this study had Jurkat cell RNA spiked in. The chain joins TRBV4-3 to TRBJ1-6; D uncertain. Source material: naive CD8+ T cells from blood, with Jurkat cell RNA spiked in. Subset noted: FACS-sorted CD8+CD4-CCR7+CD45RA+ naive T cells. The CDR3 coding sequence is TGCGCCAGCGGCCAAGATCCGGGTGACCGCGATTCACCCCTCCACTTT. This sequence encodes CASGQDPGDRDSPLHF.